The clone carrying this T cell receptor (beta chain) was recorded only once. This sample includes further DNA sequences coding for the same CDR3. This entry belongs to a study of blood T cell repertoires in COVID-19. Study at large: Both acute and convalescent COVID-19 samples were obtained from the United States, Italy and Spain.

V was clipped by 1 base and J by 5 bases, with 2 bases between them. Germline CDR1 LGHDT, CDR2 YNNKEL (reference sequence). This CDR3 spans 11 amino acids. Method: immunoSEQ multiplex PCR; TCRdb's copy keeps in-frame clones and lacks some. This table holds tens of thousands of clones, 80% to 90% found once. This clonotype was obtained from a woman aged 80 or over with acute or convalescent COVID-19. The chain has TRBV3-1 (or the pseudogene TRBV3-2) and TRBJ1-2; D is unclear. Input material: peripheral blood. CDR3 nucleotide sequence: TGTGCCAGCAGCCAAGCTTATGGCTACACCTTC. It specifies CASSQAYGYTF.